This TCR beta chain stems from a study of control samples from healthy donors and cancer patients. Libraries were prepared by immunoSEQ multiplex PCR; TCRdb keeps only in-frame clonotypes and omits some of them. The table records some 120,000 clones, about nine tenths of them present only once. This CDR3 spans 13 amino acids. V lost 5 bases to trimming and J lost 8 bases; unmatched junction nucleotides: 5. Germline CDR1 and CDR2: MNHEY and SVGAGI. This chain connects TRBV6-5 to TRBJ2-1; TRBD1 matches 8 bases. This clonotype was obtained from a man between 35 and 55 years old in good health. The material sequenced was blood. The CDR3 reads CASSRTGWDEQFF. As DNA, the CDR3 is TGTGCCAGCAGTAGGACAGGGTGGGATGAGCAGTTCTTC.